This entry is about one TCR beta chain. Its specificity is not known. The junction differs from germline at one of its ends, possibly a read error. This CDR3 is 14 amino acids long. CDR1 and CDR2 (germline): SGHRS, YFSETQ. Diagnostic assessment was based on clinical symptoms, serum thyroxine and TRAb, thyroid ultrasound and orbital computed tomography. The data are from a study of T cells in Graves' hyperthyroidism and ophthalmopathy. Study observations and caveats: Blood also showed most of the thyroid clonotypes that were expanded above 0.001.

It was RNA transcripts that yielded the amplified TCR beta CDR3 regions. The HTBI set primed first-round TCR CDR3 RT-PCR. TCRdb itself ran the multiplex PCR reads through MiXCR, one entry per CDR3 protein. The sample shows roughly 57,000 distinct CDR3 sequences, 53% of them seen only once. The TCR was taken from an older woman with Graves' ophthalmopathy. Specimen: blood. The chain couples TRBV5-1 to TRBJ1-2; D remains ambiguous. This CDR3 reads CASSFRSGDYGYAF. The CDR3 DNA is TGCGCCAGCAGCTTCCGTAGTGGAGACTATGGCTACGCCTTC.